The 8 T cell receptor beta chains below were found in one sample sequenced in a study of neurological immune-mediated disorders. TCRdb ran MiXCR on the 5' RACE reads and lists one entry per CDR3 protein. The table has under 75,000 distinct CDR3 sequences, roughly 5.6% seen once. The source material was PBMCs. These receptors were collected from a human donor with multiple sclerosis. The donor label of this sample is uncertain.

In its sample, this clonotype was seen many times. V usage is TRBV9 and J usage is TRBJ2-2; no reliable D call. Germline V gives CDR1 SGDLS, CDR2 YYNGEE. V lost 2 bases to trimming and J lost 5 bases, with 19 bases between them. The CDR3 runs to 17 residues. The CDR3 protein is CASSVDQSPVLTGELFF. In DNA form, the CDR3 reads TGTGCCAGCAGCGTTGATCAGTCGCCCGTCCTAACCGGGGAGCTGTTTTTT. The full variable domain, its missing parts supplied by reference TRBV9 and TRBJ2-2, is DSGVTQTPKHLITATGQRVTLRCSPRSGDLSVYWYQQSLDQGLQFLIQYYNGEERAKGNILERFSAQQFPDLHSELNLSSLELGDSALYFCASSVDQSPVLTGELFFGEGSRLTVL.

The sample holds many counts of this clonotype. The V gene is TRBV29-1, the J gene TRBJ1-2; D is uncertain. Germline CDR1 is SQVTM and CDR2 is ANQGSEA. Trimming removed 0 bases from V and 8 bases from J, with 13 bases in between. This CDR3 has 13 residues. Here the CDR3 DNA reads TGCAGCGTTGAAGAGTGGCCCCTTGGCGGCTACACCTTC. Its translation is CSVEEWPLGGYTF.

In its sample, this clonotype was seen many times. The CDR3 here is CASSRTGVHLGELFF. The CDR3 DNA is TGTGCCAGCAGCAGGACAGGGGTCCACCTAGGGGAGCTGTTTTTT. The chain recombines TRBV7-9 with TRBJ2-2, with 9 bases matching TRBD1. The V segment lost 5 bases and the J segment 8 bases; nucleotides outside the gene matches: 9. CDR3 length: 15 amino acids. The V gene's germline CDR1 is SEHNR and CDR2 FQNEAQ (reference sequence).

This clonotype was seen many times. The chain recombines TRBV9 with TRBJ2-7; no clear D. V lost 4 bases, J lost 5 bases, and 13 bases lay in between. Per germline, CDR1 SGDLS and CDR2 YYNGEE. The CDR3 contains 13 residues. The CDR3: CASSRKGAHEQYF. In nucleotides, the CDR3 is TGTGCCAGCAGCCGGAAGGGCGCCCACGAGCAGTACTTC.

This clonotype has at least ten counts. The rearrangement joins TRBV4-2 to TRBJ2-1; D is unresolved. Germline loops: CDR1 LGHNA, CDR2 YNFKEQ. Trimming took off 0 bases at V and 3 bases at J, with 21 bases between the two ends. The CDR3 has 19 residues. The CDR3 DNA follows: TGTGCCAGCAGCCAAGATTTATTCGGCTGGGAACGATACTACAATGAGCAGTTCTTC. Translating gives CASSQDLFGWERYYNEQFF.

This clonotype was detected many times. The chain recombines TRBV20-1 with TRBJ2-7, with TRBD2 identical over 8 bases. CDR3 length: 13 residues. Germline-derived CDR1 and CDR2 are DFQATT and SNEGSKA (reference sequence). With V trimmed by 5 bases and J by 7 bases, 10 bases remained unmatched. This chain's CDR3 is CSAGRGGLGEQYF. The CDR3 DNA sequence: TGCAGTGCTGGGCGCGGGGGACTAGGGGAGCAGTACTTC.

This clonotype came up many times. This chain joins TRBV20-1 and TRBJ1-6, with D tentatively TRBD1 (5 bases). CDR3 size: 16 residues. Germline V lookup: CDR1 DFQATT, CDR2 SNEGSKA (reference sequence). V dropped 2 bases and J dropped 0 bases, with 11 bases sitting between them. The CDR3 coding sequence is TGCAGTGCTAGATCAGGGCTGAGCTCCTATAATTCACCCCTCCACTTT. It specifies CSARSGLSSYNSPLHF.

The sample holds many counts of this clonotype. At one of its ends the junction is not consistent with the germline gene, which may arise from a read error. V and J are TRBV19 and TRBJ1-2; D unclear. The CDR3 runs to 12 residues. From germline, CDR1 is LNHDA and CDR2 SQIVND (reference sequence). The CDR3 nucleotides are TGTGCCAGTAGTAGAGAGTTCCTCCAAACGACGTTC. This translates into CASSREFLQTTF.